A selection of T cell receptor beta chains follows, all from one sample in a study of T cell responses to AZD1222 COVID-19 vaccine. Repertoires were generated with immunoSEQ multiplex PCR, while TCRdb's copy carries only in-frame clones and drops some. The sample has over 85,000 clones; 88% are singletons. The sample in question was peripheral blood, obtained on day 0 of AZD1222 vaccination. The receptor source for this set is an adult in good health. CDR3s include the opening cysteine and the closing phenylalanine or tryptophan. D genes are given only for firm matches. The size field is filled for only some rows; it gives once, few, many or a size class.

clone_size j_call v_call d_call cdr3_nt cdr3_aa
. TRBJ1-2 TRBV6-4 . TGTGCCAGCAGTGAAAGGGGCTACACCTTC CASSERGYTF
. TRBJ2-6 TRBV18 . TGTGCCAGCTCACCCCTGGTAGAGGTCAACGTCCTGACTTTC CASSPLVEVNVLTF
. TRBJ1-1 TRBV19 . TGTGCCAGTAGTATAAAAGCCACGAACACTGAAGCTTTCTTT CASSIKATNTEAFF
. TRBJ1-1 TRBV6-5 TRBD1 TGTGCCAGCAGCCTTGGGACAGCCACTGAAGCTTTCTTT CASSLGTATEAFF
. TRBJ2-1 TRBV19 . TGTGCCAGTAGTATTGGACTCCGGTCGATTGTCAATGAGCAGTTCTTC CASSIGLRSIVNEQFF
. TRBJ2-7 TRBV14 . TGTGCCAGCAGCCAATTTAGGCGCGAGCAGTACTTC CASSQFRREQYF
. TRBJ1-2 TRBV19 . TGTGCCAGTAGTATAGTGGGCGGTAACTATGGCTACACCTTC CASSIVGGNYGYTF
. TRBJ2-1 TRBV19 TRBD2 TGTGCCAGTAGTCCGGGGGGGGCTACCTACAATGAGCAGTTCTTC CASSPGGATYNEQFF
. TRBJ1-2 TRBV27 . TGTGCCAGCAGTTTATCGATGGGGGTCGGAGACTATGGCTACACCTTC CASSLSMGVGDYGYTF
once TRBJ2-2 TRBV11-3 TRBD1 TGTGCCAGCAGTCCCGGGACAGGGGATAACACCGGGGAGCTGTTTTTT CASSPGTGDNTGELFF
. TRBJ2-1 TRBV6-5 TRBD2 TGTGCCAGCAGTTATGGGACTAGCAGACTCTACAATGAGCAGTTCTTC CASSYGTSRLYNEQFF
. TRBJ2-1 TRBV19 . TGTGCCAGTAGTCCTACATGGACGGCTGCAGGATCCTACAATGAGCAGTTCTTC CASSPTWTAAGSYNEQFF
once TRBJ1-5 TRBV18 TRBD1 TGTGCCAGCTCACCACGACAGGGGCCGGATCAGCCCCAGCATTTT CASSPRQGPDQPQHF
. TRBJ2-1 TRBV11-3 TRBD2 TGTGCCAGCAGCTCTACTAGCGGGAGCAACAATGAGCAGTTCTTC CASSSTSGSNNEQFF
. TRBJ2-3 TRBV18 TRBD1 TGTGCCAGCTCGCGGGACAGGGGGCAAGATACGCAGTATTTT CASSRDRGQDTQYF
. TRBJ1-4 TRBV2 TRBD1 TGTGCCAGCAGTGAAGCGCCTATCGGGACAGGGAATGAAAAACTGTTTTTT CASSEAPIGTGNEKLFF
. TRBJ1-6 TRBV4-1 . TGCGCCAGCAGCCAAGGGACAGACGACAATTCACCCCTCCACTTT CASSQGTDDNSPLHF
once TRBJ1-1 TRBV20-1 . TGCAGTGCTAGTGGGGGTTCGAACACTGAAGCTTTCTTT CSASGGSNTEAFF
. TRBJ2-2 TRBV24-1 . TGTGCCACCAGTGATTTGGCAGGGGAGAACACCGGGGAGCTGTTTTTT CATSDLAGENTGELFF
once TRBJ1-2 TRBV2 . TGTGCCAGCAGTGAAAGGGCACCGGGGGACGATGGCTACACCTTC CASSERAPGDDGYTF
. TRBJ1-1 TRBV7-2 . TGTGCCAGCAGCTTAGGAGGGGGACGGCGGGGAAACACTGAAGCTTTCTTT CASSLGGGRRGNTEAFF
. TRBJ1-4 TRBV10-1 . TGCGCCAGCAGCACTCCCATAAGGGGGGGGATAAATGAAAAACTGTTTTTT CASSTPIRGGINEKLFF
. TRBJ1-5 TRBV6-5 . TGTGCCAGCAGTTACAGCCGGGGGCAGCCCCAGCATTTT CASSYSRGQPQHF
. TRBJ2-7 TRBV30 . TGTGCCTGGGCCAGGGCATCCGGAAGCGAGCAGTACTTC CAWARASGSEQYF
. TRBJ1-1 TRBV7-2 . TGTGCCAGCAGCCCCCTTATGTCCCTGGGAGCTTTCTTT CASSPLMSLGAFF
. TRBJ2-7 TRBV5-6 . TGTGCCAGCAGCTTGGTTGGGGGGCTGAGCTCCTACGAGCAGTACTTC CASSLVGGLSSYEQYF